The rows below give T cell receptor beta chains drawn from one sample of a study of Tregs in tolerant kidney transplant recipients. Data came from immunoSEQ multiplex PCR; TCRdb stores just in-frame clones and leaves some out. The sample holds over 70,000 clones, around 90% seen once. The sequencing used CD4+ T cells from blood (PBMCs), collected 24 months after the transplant. These receptors were collected from a human patient who received a combined kidney and bone marrow transplant. The T cells may partly be graft donor cells. The CDR3 runs from the conserved cysteine through the conserved F or W. A D gene is named only where the DNA matches it firmly. Not all rows give a size; the values are once, few, many and, for expanded clones, a class.

j_call	clone_size	d_call	v_call	cdr3_nt	cdr3_aa
TRBJ2-7	NA	NA	TRBV7-2	TGTGCCAGCAGCTTAGTCTCCCCATACGAGCAGTACTTC	CASSLVSPYEQYF
TRBJ2-7	NA	NA	TRBV30	TGTGCCTGGAGTAGCGGTCCTCCGTTTGAGCAGTACTTC	CAWSSGPPFEQYF
TRBJ2-5	NA	NA	TRBV5-1	TGCGCCAGCAGCTCCCGACAGTATCAAGAGACCCAGTACTTC	CASSSRQYQETQYF
TRBJ2-2	once	TRBD1	TRBV28	TGTGCCAGCAGTTTATCCGGGACAGGGTATTTCGGGGAGCTGTTTTTT	CASSLSGTGYFGELFF
TRBJ1-4	NA	NA	TRBV29-1	TGCAGCGTTGAAGCGAATGAAAAACTGTTTTTT	CSVEANEKLFF
TRBJ2-1	NA	TRBD2	TRBV7-2	TGTGCCAGCAGCCCAAGGCGGGGGTCCTACAATGAGCAGTTCTTC	CASSPRRGSYNEQFF
TRBJ2-1	NA	NA	TRBV19	TGTGCCACCGCCCCCCGACTAGGGCCTCAAGGGCGGTTCTTC	CATAPRLGPQGRFF
TRBJ1-4	few	TRBD1	TRBV5-5	TGTGCCAGCAGCGGTCCCTACAGGGGGCTTGGGGAAAAACTGTTTTTT	CASSGPYRGLGEKLFF
TRBJ1-6	once	TRBD1	TRBV5-1	TGCGCCAGCAGCTTGCTGACAGGGGCCTATAATTCACCCCTCCACTTT	CASSLLTGAYNSPLHF
TRBJ1-2	NA	NA	TRBV19	TGTGCCAGTAGTTTCACAGCATACTATGGCTACACCTTC	CASSFTAYYGYTF
TRBJ1-1	NA	NA	TRBV19	TGTGCCAGTAGTAGGGGGGGCGGGAACACTGAAGCTTTCTTT	CASSRGGGNTEAFF
TRBJ1-4	few	NA	TRBV19	TGTGCCAGTAGGGGTAGAGGGAATGAAAAACTGTTTTTT	CASRGRGNEKLFF
TRBJ2-3	NA	NA	TRBV5-4	TGTGCCAGCAGCTTTAGCGGAAGCACAGATACGCAGTATTTT	CASSFSGSTDTQYF
TRBJ1-5	NA	TRBD1	TRBV19	TGTGCCAGTAGTATTAAAAGGGGCAGGGGGGTTTATAGCAATCAGCCCCAGCATTTT	CASSIKRGRGVYSNQPQHF
TRBJ2-7	NA	TRBD2	TRBV7-6	TGTGCCAGCAGCTTAGATATAGCGGGGGGGCCTTCCTACGAGCAGTACTTC	CASSLDIAGGPSYEQYF
TRBJ1-2	NA	NA	TRBV5-1	TGCGCCAGCAGCCCGGGGGAGGGCCGCCGTATTTCTGGCTACACCTTC	CASSPGEGRRISGYTF
TRBJ1-1	NA	NA	TRBV9	TGTGCCAGCAGCGTAGAAGCGAACACTGAAGCTTTCTTT	CASSVEANTEAFF
TRBJ2-1	NA	NA	TRBV5-1	TGCGCCAGCAGCTTGCTAGCGCAAAACTACAATGAGCAGTTCTTC	CASSLLAQNYNEQFF
TRBJ2-7	NA	NA	TRBV5-1	TGCGCCAGCAGCTTAGAACTTCGCTCCTACGAGCAGTACTTC	CASSLELRSYEQYF
TRBJ2-5	NA	NA	TRBV7-7	TGTGCCAGCAGCCGACAGTTACAAGAGACCCAGTACTTC	CASSRQLQETQYF
TRBJ2-7	once	NA	TRBV6-1	TGTGCCAGCACTAAGAGTGCAGGGTACGAGCAGTACTTC	CASTKSAGYEQYF
TRBJ2-5	NA	NA	TRBV9	TGTGCCAGCAGCGTAAGTTTCAGGGTCGTAGAGACCCAGTACTTC	CASSVSFRVVETQYF
TRBJ2-2	NA	NA	TRBV18	TGTGCCAGCTCACCCTGGACACCACGAGACACCGGGGAGCTGTTTTTT	CASSPWTPRDTGELFF